A selection of T cell receptor beta chains follows, all from one sample in a study of memory CD4+ T cells and cytomegalovirus serostatus. Assay used: immunoSEQ multiplex PCR; TCRdb lists only in-frame clones, some missing. The sample contains about 64,000 clones, 60% to 80% of which appear only once. Source material: memory CD4+ T cells from blood. The receptor source for this set is an adult in good health and CMV-seronegative. The CDR3 runs from the conserved cysteine through the conserved F or W. D genes are given only for firm matches. A clone size is listed for some rows: how often the clone was seen (once, few, many), or a class if it is expanded.

.	.	TRBV2	TRBJ2-5	CASSPRQIQETQYF	TGTGCCAGCAGTCCTCGACAGATCCAAGAGACCCAGTACTTC
TRBD1	.	TRBV30	TRBJ2-1	CAWSVGGQGGDEQFF	TGTGCCTGGAGTGTCGGGGGACAGGGAGGGGATGAGCAGTTCTTC
.	.	TRBV19	TRBJ2-2	CASSIDSLSGELFF	TGTGCCAGTAGTATAGACAGCTTATCCGGGGAGCTGTTTTTT
TRBD1	.	TRBV28	TRBJ1-2	CASSFGQGSYGYTF	TGTGCCAGCAGTTTTGGACAGGGATCCTATGGCTACACCTTC
TRBD1	.	TRBV6-5	TRBJ1-3	CASSYSGQGQGDTIYF	TGTGCCAGCAGTTACTCTGGACAGGGGCAGGGAGACACCATATATTTT
TRBD1	.	TRBV5-8	TRBJ1-5	CASSDRGGTGVQPQHF	TGTGCCAGCAGCGACCGAGGGGGGACAGGGGTTCAGCCCCAGCATTTT
TRBD1	once	TRBV6-5	TRBJ1-6	CASSYTTGEDSPLHF	TGTGCCAGCAGTTACACGACAGGGGAGGATTCACCCCTCCACTTT
.	.	TRBV9	TRBJ2-7	CASSTRWDSSEQYF	TGTGCCAGCAGCACTAGGTGGGACTCCAGCGAGCAGTACTTC
.	.	TRBV21-1	TRBJ1-5	CASRFRELRNQPQHF	TGTGCCAGCAGATTCAGGGAGCTAAGGAATCAGCCCCAGCATTTT
TRBD1	.	TRBV7-9	TRBJ2-3	CATDRGTDTQYF	TGTGCCACCGACAGGGGAACAGATACGCAGTATTTT
TRBD1	.	TRBV28	TRBJ1-2	CATSSGQGANGYTF	TGTGCCACCAGTTCGGGACAGGGGGCCAATGGCTACACCTTC
.	.	TRBV19	TRBJ1-2	CASSIGGTYGYTF	TGTGCCAGTAGTATCGGTGGCACCTATGGCTACACCTTC
TRBD2	.	TRBV29-1	TRBJ2-7	CSVESPSGSYEQYF	TGCAGCGTTGAAAGTCCCAGCGGGAGCTACGAGCAGTACTTC
TRBD2	few	TRBV6-5	TRBJ2-3	CASSYSSGRAGTQYF	TGTGCCAGCAGTTACTCTAGCGGGAGGGCCGGTACGCAGTATTTT
TRBD1	.	TRBV23-1	TRBJ2-2	CASSQAARDRGAWTGELFF	TGCGCCAGCAGTCAAGCGGCCCGCGACAGGGGGGCTTGGACCGGGGAGCTGTTTTTT
TRBD1	.	TRBV28	TRBJ2-3	CASSVTGGADTDTQYF	TGTGCCAGCAGTGTGACAGGGGGCGCTGACACAGATACGCAGTATTTT
TRBD2	.	TRBV28	TRBJ2-5	CASRGFEGLAARKTQYF	TGTGCCAGCAGAGGATTTGAGGGACTAGCGGCTCGAAAGACCCAGTACTTC
.	.	TRBV27	TRBJ2-5	CASSLSRGVQETQYF	TGTGCCAGCAGTTTATCGCGGGGCGTCCAAGAGACCCAGTACTTC
TRBD1	.	TRBV6-5	TRBJ1-3	CASSYRQGLSGNTIYF	TGTGCCAGCAGTTACCGACAGGGACTCTCTGGAAACACCATATATTTT
.	.	TRBV7-6	TRBJ2-3	CASSPGTLDTQYF	TGTGCCAGCAGCCCCGGGACTCTAGATACGCAGTATTTT
.	.	TRBV7-8	TRBJ1-3	CASSLARVGGNTIYF	TGTGCCAGCAGCTTAGCCAGGGTCGGAGGAAACACCATATATTTT
.	.	TRBV6-5	TRBJ2-5	CASSYSWGSQETQYF	TGTGCCAGCAGTTACTCTTGGGGGTCCCAAGAGACCCAGTACTTC
.	.	TRBV10-3	TRBJ2-7	CAISGLPSSYEQYF	TGTGCCATCAGTGGACTTCCAAGCTCCTACGAGCAGTACTTC
TRBD2	.	TRBV10-3	TRBJ2-1	CAISGGTSNYEQFF	TGTGCCATCAGTGGAGGGACTAGCAATTATGAGCAGTTCTTC
TRBD1	few	TRBV5-1	TRBJ2-1	CASSTDRGQLYNEQFF	TGCGCCAGCAGCACGGACAGGGGGCAATTATACAATGAGCAGTTCTTC
.	.	TRBV7-8	TRBJ1-6	CASSIAGNGNSPLHF	TGTGCCAGCAGCATTGCAGGGAACGGGAATTCACCCCTCCACTTT
.	.	TRBV15	TRBJ1-1	CATSSRSQGWGTEAFF	TGTGCCACCAGCTCAAGAAGTCAGGGTTGGGGCACTGAAGCTTTCTTT
TRBD2	.	TRBV28	TRBJ2-3	CASSLWSLAGGSTDTQYF	TGTGCCAGCAGTTTATGGAGTCTAGCGGGAGGGAGCACAGATACGCAGTATTTT
.	.	TRBV9	TRBJ2-3	CASSLDSHLTDTQYF	TGTGCCAGCAGCCTGGACTCCCATTTAACAGATACGCAGTATTTT
.	.	TRBV10-3	TRBJ1-5	CAISDFVEPQHF	TGTGCCATCAGTGATTTTGTGGAGCCCCAGCATTTT
.	.	TRBV6-1	TRBJ1-3	CASRVPGSGNTIYF	TGTGCCAGCAGGGTCCCAGGCTCTGGAAACACCATATATTTT
TRBD1	.	TRBV19	TRBJ1-2	CASSTGTGGIYGYTF	TGTGCCAGTAGTACGGGGACAGGGGGCATCTATGGCTACACCTTC
.	.	TRBV28	TRBJ2-7	CASSLGYEQYF	TGTGCCAGCAGTTTGGGCTACGAGCAGTACTTC
.	.	TRBV19	TRBJ2-5	CASSRGLRETQYF	TGTGCCAGTAGTAGGGGACTTAGAGAGACCCAGTACTTC
TRBD1	.	TRBV6-5	TRBJ1-5	CASSSDRAQPQHF	TGTGCCAGCAGTTCGGACAGGGCCCAGCCCCAGCATTTT
.	.	TRBV11-2	TRBJ2-3	CASSRGTTDTQYF	TGTGCCAGCAGCCGAGGGACCACAGATACGCAGTATTTT
.	.	TRBV6-1	TRBJ1-1	CASSDGGPEAGPF	TGTGCCAGCAGTGACGGGGGCCCAGAAGCTGGCCCATTT
.	.	TRBV4-2	TRBJ1-5	CASSQDLVQYSNQPQHF	TGTGCCAGCAGCCAAGATCTAGTACAGTATAGCAATCAGCCCCAGCATTTT